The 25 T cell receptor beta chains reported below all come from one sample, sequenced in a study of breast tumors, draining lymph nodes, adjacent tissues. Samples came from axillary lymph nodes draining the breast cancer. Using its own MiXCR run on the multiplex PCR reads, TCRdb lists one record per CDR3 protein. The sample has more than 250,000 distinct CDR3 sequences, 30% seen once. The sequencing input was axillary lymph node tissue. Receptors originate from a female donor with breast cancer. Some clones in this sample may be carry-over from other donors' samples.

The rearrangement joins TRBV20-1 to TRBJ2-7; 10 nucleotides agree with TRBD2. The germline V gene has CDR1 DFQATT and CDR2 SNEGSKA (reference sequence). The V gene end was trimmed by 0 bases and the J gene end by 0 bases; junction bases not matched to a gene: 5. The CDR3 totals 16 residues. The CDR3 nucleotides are TGCAGTGCTAGAGATAGGTCTAGCGGGAGCTCCTACGAGCAGTACTTC. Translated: CSARDRSSGSSYEQYF.

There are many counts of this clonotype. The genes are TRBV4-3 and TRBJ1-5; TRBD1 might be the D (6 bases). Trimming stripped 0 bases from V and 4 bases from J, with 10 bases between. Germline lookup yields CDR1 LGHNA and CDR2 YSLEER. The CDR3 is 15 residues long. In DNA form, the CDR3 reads TGCGCCAGCAGCCAAGATGGGCAGGGGAATCAGCCCCAGCATTTT. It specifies CASSQDGQGNQPQHF.

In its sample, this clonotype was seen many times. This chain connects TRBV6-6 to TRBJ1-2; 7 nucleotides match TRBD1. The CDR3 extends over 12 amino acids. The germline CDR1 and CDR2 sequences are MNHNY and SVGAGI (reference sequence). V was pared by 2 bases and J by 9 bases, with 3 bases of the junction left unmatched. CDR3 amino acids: CASSYGDRSYTF. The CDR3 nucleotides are TGTGCCAGCAGTTACGGGGACAGAAGCTACACCTTC.

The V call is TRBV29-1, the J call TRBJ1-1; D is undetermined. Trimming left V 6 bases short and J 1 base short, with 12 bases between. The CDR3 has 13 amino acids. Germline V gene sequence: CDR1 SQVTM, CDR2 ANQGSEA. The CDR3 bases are TGCAGCGTCGATCGGCCAGAGAACACTGAAGCTTTCTTT. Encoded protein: CSVDRPENTEAFF.

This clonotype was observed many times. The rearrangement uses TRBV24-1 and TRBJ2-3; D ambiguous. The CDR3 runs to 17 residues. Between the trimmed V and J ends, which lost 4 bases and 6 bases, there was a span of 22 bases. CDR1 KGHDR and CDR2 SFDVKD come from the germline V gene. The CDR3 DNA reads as TGTGCCACCAGTGACCCCGAGGACCCCCGGTGGGCGGATACGCAGTATTTT. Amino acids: CATSDPEDPRWADTQYF.

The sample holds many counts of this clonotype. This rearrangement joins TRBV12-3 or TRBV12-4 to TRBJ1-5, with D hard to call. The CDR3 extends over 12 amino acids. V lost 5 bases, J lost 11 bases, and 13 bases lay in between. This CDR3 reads CASSPGVMAQHF. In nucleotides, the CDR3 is TGTGCCAGCAGTCCCGGCGTGATGGCCCAGCATTTT.

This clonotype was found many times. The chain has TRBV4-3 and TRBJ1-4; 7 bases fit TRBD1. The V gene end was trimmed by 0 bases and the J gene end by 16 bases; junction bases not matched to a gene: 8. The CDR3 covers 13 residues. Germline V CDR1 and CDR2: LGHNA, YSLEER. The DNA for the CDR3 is TGCGCCAGCAGCCAAGACAGGACAGGTAACCAGTTTTTT. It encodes CASSQDRTGNQFF.

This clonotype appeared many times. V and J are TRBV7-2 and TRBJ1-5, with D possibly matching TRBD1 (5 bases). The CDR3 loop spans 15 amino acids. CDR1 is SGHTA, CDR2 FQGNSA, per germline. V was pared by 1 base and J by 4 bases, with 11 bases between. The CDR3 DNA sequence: TGTGCCAGCAGCTTAGTTAGGGGAACTAATCAGCCCCAGCATTTT. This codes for CASSLVRGTNQPQHF.

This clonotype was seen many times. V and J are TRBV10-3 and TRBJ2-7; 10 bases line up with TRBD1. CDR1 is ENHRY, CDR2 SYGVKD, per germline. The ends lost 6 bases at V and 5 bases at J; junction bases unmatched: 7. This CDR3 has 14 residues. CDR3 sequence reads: CAISDRGRQDEQYF. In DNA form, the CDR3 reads TGTGCCATCAGCGACAGGGGGCGCCAGGACGAGCAGTACTTC.

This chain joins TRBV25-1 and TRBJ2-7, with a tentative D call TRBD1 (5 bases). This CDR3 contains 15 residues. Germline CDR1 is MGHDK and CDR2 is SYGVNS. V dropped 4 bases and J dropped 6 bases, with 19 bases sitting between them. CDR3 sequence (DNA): TGTGCCAGCAGTGCCATAGGGGTTAAACTGTCCGAGCAGTACTTC. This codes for CASSAIGVKLSEQYF.

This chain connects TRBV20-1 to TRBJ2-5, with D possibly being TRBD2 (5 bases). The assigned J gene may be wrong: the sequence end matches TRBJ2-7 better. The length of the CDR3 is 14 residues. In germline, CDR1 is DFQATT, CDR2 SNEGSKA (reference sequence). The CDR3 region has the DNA TGCAGTGCTAGGGGAGTGCTAGGAACCTCCGAGCAGTACTTC. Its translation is CSARGVLGTSEQYF.

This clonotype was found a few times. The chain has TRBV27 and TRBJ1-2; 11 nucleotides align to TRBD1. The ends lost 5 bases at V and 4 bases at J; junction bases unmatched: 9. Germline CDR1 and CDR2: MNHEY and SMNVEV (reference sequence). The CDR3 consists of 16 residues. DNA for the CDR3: TGTGCCAGCAGTGGTACACGGGACAGGGGGACCTATGGCTACACCTTC. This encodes CASSGTRDRGTYGYTF.

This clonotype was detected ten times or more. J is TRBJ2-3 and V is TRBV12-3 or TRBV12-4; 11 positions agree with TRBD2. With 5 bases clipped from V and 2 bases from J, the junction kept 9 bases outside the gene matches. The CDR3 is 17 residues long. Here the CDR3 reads CASSPGTSGLTTDTQYF. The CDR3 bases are TGTGCCAGCAGTCCCGGGACTAGCGGACTTACCACAGATACGCAGTATTTT.

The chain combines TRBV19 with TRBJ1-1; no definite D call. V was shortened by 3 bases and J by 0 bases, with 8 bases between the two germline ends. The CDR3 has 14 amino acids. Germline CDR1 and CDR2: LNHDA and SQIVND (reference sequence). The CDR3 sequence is CASSIGGMNTEAFF. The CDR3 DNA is TGTGCCAGTAGTATTGGCGGTATGAACACTGAAGCTTTCTTT.

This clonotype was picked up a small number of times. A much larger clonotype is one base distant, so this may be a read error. The CDR3 coding sequence is TGCAGTGCTAGAGAGTTTGGCGGGCGGACCTCCTACGAGCAGTACTTC. It specifies CSAREFGGRTSYEQYF. The chain carries TRBV20-1 and TRBJ2-7; weak D call: TRBD2 (5 bases). Per germline, CDR1 DFQATT and CDR2 SNEGSKA (reference sequence). This CDR3 has 16 amino acids. The ends were cut back, 0 bases at V and 0 bases at J, with 15 bases in the middle.

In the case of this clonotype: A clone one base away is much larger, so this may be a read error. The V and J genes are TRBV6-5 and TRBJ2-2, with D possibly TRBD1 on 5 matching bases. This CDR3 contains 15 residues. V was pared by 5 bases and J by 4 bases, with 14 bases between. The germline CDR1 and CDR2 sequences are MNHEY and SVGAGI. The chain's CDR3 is CASSEGARFTGELFF. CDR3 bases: TGTGCCAGCAGTGAAGGGGCACGATTCACCGGGGAGCTGTTTTTT.

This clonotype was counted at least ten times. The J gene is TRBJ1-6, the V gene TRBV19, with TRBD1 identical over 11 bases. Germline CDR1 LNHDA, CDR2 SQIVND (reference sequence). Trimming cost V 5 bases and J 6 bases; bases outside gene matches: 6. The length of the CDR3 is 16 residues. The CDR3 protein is CASSATGTGGNSPLHF. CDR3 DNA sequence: TGTGCCAGTAGTGCCACCGGGACAGGGGGTAATTCACCCCTCCACTTT. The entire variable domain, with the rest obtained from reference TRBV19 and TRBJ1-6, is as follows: DGGITQSPKYLFRKEGQNVTLSCEQNLNHDAMYWYRQDPGQGLRLIYYSQIVNDFQKGDIAEGYSVSREKKESFPLTVTSAQKNPTAFYLCASSATGTGGNSPLHFGNGTRLTVT.

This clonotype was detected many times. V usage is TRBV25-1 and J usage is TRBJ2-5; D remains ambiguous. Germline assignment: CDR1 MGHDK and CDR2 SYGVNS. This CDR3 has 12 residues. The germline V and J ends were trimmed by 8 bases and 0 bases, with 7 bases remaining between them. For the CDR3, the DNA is TGTGCCAGCGACGGAAACCAAGAGACCCAGTACTTC. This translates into CASDGNQETQYF.

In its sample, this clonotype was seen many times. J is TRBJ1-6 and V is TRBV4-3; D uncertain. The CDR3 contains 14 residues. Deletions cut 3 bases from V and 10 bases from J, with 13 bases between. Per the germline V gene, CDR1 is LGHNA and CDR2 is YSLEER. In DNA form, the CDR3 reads TGCGCCAGCAGCCAGGGAAACAGTGGATCACCCCTCCACTTT. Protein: CASSQGNSGSPLHF.

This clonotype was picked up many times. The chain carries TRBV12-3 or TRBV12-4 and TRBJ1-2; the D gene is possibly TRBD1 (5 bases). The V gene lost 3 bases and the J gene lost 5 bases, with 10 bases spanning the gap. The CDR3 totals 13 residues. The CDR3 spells CASSLSREYGYTF. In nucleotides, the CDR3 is TGTGCCAGCAGTTTGTCCAGGGAATATGGCTACACCTTC.

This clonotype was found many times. The CDR3: CASSQDPANNEQFF. The CDR3 DNA reads as TGTGCCAGCAGCCAAGATCCGGCGAACAATGAGCAGTTCTTC. The V and J genes are TRBV14 and TRBJ2-1, with D unresolved. There are 14 residues in the CDR3. The germline V gene has CDR1 SGHDN and CDR2 FVKESK. V dropped 0 bases and J dropped 5 bases, with 8 bases sitting between them.

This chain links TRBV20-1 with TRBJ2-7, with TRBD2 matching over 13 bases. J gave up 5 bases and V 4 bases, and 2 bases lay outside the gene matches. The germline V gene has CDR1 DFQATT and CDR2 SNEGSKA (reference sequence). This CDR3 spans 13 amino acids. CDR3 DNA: TGCAGTGCTACGGGGACTAGCGGGAACGAGCAGTACTTC. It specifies CSATGTSGNEQYF.

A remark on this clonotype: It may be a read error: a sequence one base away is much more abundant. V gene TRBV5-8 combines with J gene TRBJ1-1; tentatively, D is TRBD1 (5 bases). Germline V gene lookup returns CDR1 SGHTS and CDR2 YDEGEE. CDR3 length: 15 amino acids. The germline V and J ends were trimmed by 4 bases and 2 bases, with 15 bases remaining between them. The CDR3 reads CASSGGAGINTEAFF. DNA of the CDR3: TGTGCCAGCAGCGGGGGAGCAGGGATCAACACTGAAGCTTTCTTT.

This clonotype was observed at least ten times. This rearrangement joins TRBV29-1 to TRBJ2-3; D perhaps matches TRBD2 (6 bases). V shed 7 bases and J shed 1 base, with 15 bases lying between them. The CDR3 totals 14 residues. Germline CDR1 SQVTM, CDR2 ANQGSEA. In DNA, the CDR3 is TGCAGCGCTGGAGGGCGGGCCCGCACAGATACGCAGTATTTT. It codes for CSAGGRARTDTQYF.

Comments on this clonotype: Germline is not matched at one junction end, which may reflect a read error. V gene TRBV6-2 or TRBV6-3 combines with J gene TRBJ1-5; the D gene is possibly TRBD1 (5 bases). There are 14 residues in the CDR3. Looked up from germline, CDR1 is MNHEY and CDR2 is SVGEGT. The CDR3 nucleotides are TGTGCCAGCAGTCACTCGACAGCTTATCAGCCCCAGCATTTT. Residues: CASSHSTAYQPQHF.